This TCR beta chain was observed in a study of Ad26.COV2.S vaccination and SARS-CoV-2 variants (dated by TCRdb to about 2021). A note on the overall study: Donors in the vaccine arm were drawn from COV1001, a phase I-IIa trial of Ad26.COV2.S in healthy adults that was multicentre, randomized, double-blind and placebo-controlled. Ad26.COV2.S was given intramuscularly at 5x10^10 or 1x10^11 viral particles, as a single shot or as two shots 56 days apart. The specificity and breadth of SARS-CoV-2-reactive T cell receptors after Ad26.COV2.S vaccination were assessed by TCRbeta repertoire sequencing. The TCR-sequenced set comprised approximately 32 samples: approximately 20 Ad26.COV2.S vaccine recipients, 5 placebo recipients and 8 SARS-CoV-2 convalescent individuals. Trial participants were randomized into five groups of five, in which low-dose or high-dose Ad26.COV2.S was given once or twice, or placebo was given on both occasions. Throughout the experiments and outcome assessment, investigators stayed blinded to trial group allocation.

As concerns this clone: No cognate antigen has been identified for it. No much larger clonotype is one base removed from it; base qualities were not supplied.

The treatment or condition label here, explained by the study, means: around 19 received Ad26.COV2.S at low or high dose, single or two shots; about 5 received placebo; per-sample allocation not given. Repertoires of vaccine and placebo recipients were sequenced from samples collected on day 63 after the first injection. Between 29 July and 7 August 2020, Cohort 1b enrolled 20 to 30 adults aged 18-55 years at one site in Boston, USA. Ad26.COV2.S was a replication-incompetent adenovirus type 26 vector expressing a prefusion-stabilized SARS-CoV-2 spike protein from the original Wuhan strain. Broader findings and caveats from the paper: Comparable non-spike TCR breadth was observed between vaccine and placebo recipients, consistent with only spike being contained in the vaccine. After vaccination, spike-specific CD8+ and CD4+ T cell responses were reported to show substantial breadth. Higher spike-specific TCR breadth was observed in Ad26.COV2.S recipients than in placebo recipients (P = 0.0014). The study was not powered for comparison of responses between vaccine doses or regimens. According to the authors, total T cell responses may have been underestimated by the TCR breadth and depth analyses.

The germline V gene (reference sequence) supplies CDR1 MNHNY and CDR2 SVGAGI. Trimming takes 2 bases off V and 9 bases off J; junction bases not matched to a gene: 10. The CDR3 sequence holds 15 residues, the cysteine and phenylalanine included. The only DNA kept is the CDR3, 45 bases in frame from the first base. The immunoSEQ Assay was the method used to sequence TCRbeta CDR3 regions. After extraction, genomic DNA underwent amplification by bias-controlled multiplex PCR, followed by high-throughput sequencing. The authors' pipeline ran thus. To quantify the absolute abundance of each unique TCRbeta CDR3 region, sequences were collapsed and filtered. T cell fraction was estimated by normalizing TCRbeta template counts to usable DNA, with usable DNA measured through amplification of reference genes found in all nucleated cells. Repertoire TCRs were annotated as SARS-CoV-2-specific by exact matching of V gene, CDR3 amino acid sequence and J gene to a known reactive TCR set. The reference SARS-CoV-2 TCR set was derived from MIRA and filtered for enrichment in COVID-19-positive ImmuneCODE repertoires, a step that removed public or cross-reactive TCRs. Based on the MIRA antigens, annotated TCRs were further analysed at the level of specific ORF or position within ORF. Breadth was defined as the number of annotated unique rearrangements divided by the total number of unique productive rearrangements, and depth was defined as the summed frequency of the annotated unique rearrangements. Group comparisons of TCR breadth used two-sided Wilcoxon rank-sum tests. The immuneACCESS repertoire file appears here via TCRdb, limited to in-frame rearrangements. These files lack a portion of the clones; in checked studies, under half of the deficit traces to unresolved V genes, and the cause of the others is not known. V and J calls and clone size are copied from that table; D and trimming were computed from the DNA. This sample holds just under 250,000 clones; 88% were observed only once. Approximately 11% of the sample goes to the ten largest clones.

This receptor chain uses TRBV6-6 and TRBJ2-5, with 9 bases matching TRBD2. This specimen consisted of peripheral blood, obtained in a trial of Ad26.COV2.S vaccine versus placebo. This TCR was recovered from a person aged 18-65 years who received the Ad26.COV2.S COVID-19 vaccine or a placebo. The nucleotide sequence reads as follows: TGTGCCAGCAGTTACGCTAGCGGGGTCACACCGGCCCAGTACTTC. It codes for CASSYASGVTPAQYF.